One and the same sample provided the 3 T cell receptor beta chains below, sequenced in a study of T cell repertoires in cytomegalovirus infection. TCRdb redid the calling of the reads with MiXCR, one entry per CDR3 protein. The table lists about 250,000 distinct CDR3 sequences, over 15% of them singletons, with approximately 44% in the top ten. The material sequenced was CD8+ T cells from PBMCs. Receptors originate from a human donor in good health (CMV status not recorded). Some clones in this sample may be carry-over from other donors' samples.

This clonotype has at least ten counts. The chain employs TRBV7-2 and TRBJ1-3; 8 nucleotides match TRBD1. Germline CDR1 is SGHTA and CDR2 is FQGNSA. This CDR3 contains 15 residues. V lost 3 bases, J lost 0 bases, and 1 base stayed unmatched. The CDR3 reads CASSLGQVSGNTIYF. In DNA, the CDR3 is TGTGCCAGCAGCTTGGGACAGGTCTCTGGAAACACCATATATTTT.

This clonotype came up a few times. The genes are TRBV7-9 and TRBJ2-1; perhaps TRBD2 as D (5 bases). CDR1 and CDR2 (germline): SEHNR, FQNEAQ (reference sequence). The CDR3 is made up of 16 amino acids. Trimming shortened V by 5 bases and J by 8 bases, and 22 bases separated the two germline ends. The DNA of the CDR3 is TGTGCCAGCAGCGCCCCAGTGGGAGCCCCACTCGATGAGCAGTTCTTC. As protein: CASSAPVGAPLDEQFF.

This clonotype was counted between two and nine times. This chain joins TRBV12-3 or TRBV12-4 and TRBJ1-6, with a weak D call TRBD1 (5 bases). The CDR3 runs to 20 residues. V was shortened by 1 base and J by 2 bases, with 21 bases between the two germline ends. CDR3 loop: CASSLELDDSEAPYNSPLHF. CDR3 DNA sequence: TGTGCCAGCAGTTTAGAATTGGATGACAGTGAGGCCCCCTATAATTCACCCCTCCACTTT.